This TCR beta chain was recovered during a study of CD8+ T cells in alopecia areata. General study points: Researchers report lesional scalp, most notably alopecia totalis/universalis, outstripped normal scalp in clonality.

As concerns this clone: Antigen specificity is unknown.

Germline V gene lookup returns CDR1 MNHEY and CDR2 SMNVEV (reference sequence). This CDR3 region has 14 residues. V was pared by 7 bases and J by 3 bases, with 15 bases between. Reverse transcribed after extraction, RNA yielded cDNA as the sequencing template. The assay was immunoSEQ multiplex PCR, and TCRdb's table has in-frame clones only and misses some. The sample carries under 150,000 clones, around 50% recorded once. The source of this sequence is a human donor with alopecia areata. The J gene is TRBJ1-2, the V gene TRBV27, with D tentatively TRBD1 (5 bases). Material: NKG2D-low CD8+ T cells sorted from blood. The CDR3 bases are TGTGCCAGCAACCCTTCCGGGACCCACTATGGCTACACCTTC. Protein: CASNPSGTHYGYTF.